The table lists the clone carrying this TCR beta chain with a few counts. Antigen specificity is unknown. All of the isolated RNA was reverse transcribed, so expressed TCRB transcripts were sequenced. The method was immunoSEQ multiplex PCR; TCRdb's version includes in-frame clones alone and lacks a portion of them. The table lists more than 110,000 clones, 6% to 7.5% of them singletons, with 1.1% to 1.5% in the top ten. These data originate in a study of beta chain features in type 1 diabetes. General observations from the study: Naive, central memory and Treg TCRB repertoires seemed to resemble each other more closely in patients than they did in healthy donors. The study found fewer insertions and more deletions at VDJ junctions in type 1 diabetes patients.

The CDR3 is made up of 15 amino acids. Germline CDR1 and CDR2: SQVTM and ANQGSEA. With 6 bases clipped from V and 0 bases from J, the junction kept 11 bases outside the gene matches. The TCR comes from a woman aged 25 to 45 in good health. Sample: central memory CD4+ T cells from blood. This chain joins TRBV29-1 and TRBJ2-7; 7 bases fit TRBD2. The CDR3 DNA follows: TGCAGCGTCGTTGGTGCGGCTAGCGGCTCCTACGAGCAGTACTTC. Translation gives CSVVGAASGSYEQYF.